Described below is a single TCR beta chain sequence and its context. These data originate in a study of PD-L1 blockade in urothelial cancer. Study as a whole: Atezolizumab was started by patients in the mid-2010s at 1,200 mg intravenously every 3 weeks.

Sequencing was performed with immunoSEQ multiplex PCR; in TCRdb, only in-frame clones are kept and a portion is missing. Here the sample spans about 74,000 clones, approximately 80% being singletons. This TCR derives from a man between 65 and 80 years old with urothelial cancer. The sequencing here drew on PBMCs, taken around atezolizumab (anti-PD-L1) treatment.

CDR3 DNA: TGTGCCACCAGCAGAGGGGGAGTAATGAACACTGAAGCTTTCTTT. Encoded protein: CATSRGGVMNTEAFF. This chain links TRBV15 with TRBJ1-1, with unresolved D. Germline CDR1 and CDR2: LNHNV and YYDKDF (reference sequence). The V and J ends lost 1 base and 0 bases respectively, with 9 bases between them. The CDR3 totals 15 residues.